This T cell receptor beta chain comes out of a study of blood T cell repertoires in COVID-19. Turning to the study itself: The analysed material was cDNA or gDNA that came from T cells, B-cell-depleted T cells, or PBMCs.

Source study methods: How many nucleated cells were present was estimated from reference gene primer amplification. Clones were sequenced by immunoSEQ multiplex PCR, and TCRdb holds only the in-frame ones, with some missing. The V and J calls and clone size come from that table; D and trimming were worked out from the DNA. The table records 400,000 to 550,000 clones, roughly 91% of them present only once. CDR1 is MDHEN and CDR2 is SYDVKM in the germline V gene. CDR3 length equals 13 residues. This chain joins TRBV28 and TRBJ1-5; TRBD1 is a possible D gene (6 bases). The sequencing sample was made of peripheral blood. The TCR comes from a woman aged 25 to 39 with acute or convalescent COVID-19. CDR3 sequence (DNA): TGTGGGGGAGCAACAGGGCCCGGGCAGCCCCAGCATTTT. Translation gives CGGATGPGQPQHF.